The text below deals with one T cell receptor beta chain. Its target is not known. V gave up 1 base and J gave up 5 bases, with 10 bases separating them. Germline V gives CDR1 SGHNT, CDR2 YYREEE (reference sequence). This CDR3 region has 14 residues. Only in-frame clones appear in the TCRdb table, and some are missing; sequencing was by immunoSEQ multiplex PCR. Found here are approximately 70,000 clones, 85% of them singletons; the top ten hold roughly 20%. This entry comes from a study of T cell responses to AZD1222 COVID-19 vaccine. Notes on the study in general: Nearly half of spike-specific TCRs reportedly target unmutated variant regions. Samples come after the peak T cell response, not at day 14. Regions 160-218 and 743-854 held dominance among vaccine-associated CD4 TCRs, which spanned spike. After two AZD1222 doses, spike-specific TCR breadth and depth rose versus day 0.

Sequenced material: peripheral blood, taken on day 0 of AZD1222 vaccination. The receptor's source is an adult in good health. The chain employs TRBV5-4 and TRBJ2-1; D call uncertain. CDR3 nucleotides: TGTGCCAGCAGCTTGTACGCTGATGACAATGAGCAGTTCTTC. Amino acid sequence: CASSLYADDNEQFF.